The present TCR beta chain was sequenced within a study of blood T cell repertoires in COVID-19. Assay: immunoSEQ multiplex PCR; the TCRdb copy retains only in-frame clones and omits some. The table records approximately 20,000 clones, 85% to 90% of them present only once. This TCR derives from an older man with acute or convalescent COVID-19. Sample: peripheral blood.

The CDR3 protein is CATSPGTSGRWGETQYF. The CDR3 DNA is TGTGCCACCAGCCCCGGGACTAGCGGGAGGTGGGGTGAGACCCAGTACTTC. The J gene is TRBJ2-5, the V gene TRBV15, with 15 positions matching TRBD2. Germline lookup yields CDR1 LNHNV and CDR2 YYDKDF (reference sequence). The CDR3 spans 17 residues. J lost 5 bases, V lost 5 bases, and 9 bases had no gene match.